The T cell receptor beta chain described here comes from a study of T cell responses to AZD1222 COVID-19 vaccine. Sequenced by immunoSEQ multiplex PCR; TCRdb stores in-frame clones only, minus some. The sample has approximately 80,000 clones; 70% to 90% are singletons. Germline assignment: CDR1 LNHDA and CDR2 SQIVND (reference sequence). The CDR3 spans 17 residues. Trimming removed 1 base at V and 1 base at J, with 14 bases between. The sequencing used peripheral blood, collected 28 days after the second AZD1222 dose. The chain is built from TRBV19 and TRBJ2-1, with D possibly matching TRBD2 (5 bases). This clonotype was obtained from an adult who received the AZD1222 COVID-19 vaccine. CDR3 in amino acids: CASSIGGYGLSYNEQFF. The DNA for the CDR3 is TGTGCCAGTAGTATAGGTGGATACGGACTTTCCTACAATGAGCAGTTCTTC.